This TCR beta chain was retrieved from a study of T cells in Graves' hyperthyroidism and ophthalmopathy. Germline values: CDR1 MDHEN, CDR2 SYDVKM. With 6 bases removed from V and 5 bases from J, the gap between germline ends came to 11 bases. This CDR3 region has 12 residues. Many counts were recorded for this clonotype. Amplified TCR beta CDR3 regions derived from RNA transcripts. A set of HTBI primers served as the primers for a first-round RT-PCR of the TCR CDR3. Via MiXCR, TCRdb re-called the multiplex PCR reads, giving one row per CDR3 protein. The data show 300,000 to 450,000 distinct CDR3 sequences, with about a sixth seen just once and roughly 26% held by the top ten.

The chain has TRBV28 and TRBJ2-7; the D gene is possibly TRBD1 (6 bases). The receptor comes from a woman between 18 and 29 years old with Graves' hyperthyroidism that later progressed to Graves' ophthalmopathy. The material sequenced was blood. CDR3 region: CASRTAGDEQYF. CDR3 sequence (DNA): TGTGCCAGCAGGACCGCAGGGGACGAGCAGTACTTC. Filled out from reference TRBV28 and TRBJ2-7, the complete variable domain reads DVKVTQSSRYLVKRTGEKVFLECVQDMDHENMFWYRQDPGLGLRLIYFSYDVKMKEKGDIPEGYSVSREKKERFSLILESASTNQTSMYLCASRTAGDEQYFGPGTRLTVT.